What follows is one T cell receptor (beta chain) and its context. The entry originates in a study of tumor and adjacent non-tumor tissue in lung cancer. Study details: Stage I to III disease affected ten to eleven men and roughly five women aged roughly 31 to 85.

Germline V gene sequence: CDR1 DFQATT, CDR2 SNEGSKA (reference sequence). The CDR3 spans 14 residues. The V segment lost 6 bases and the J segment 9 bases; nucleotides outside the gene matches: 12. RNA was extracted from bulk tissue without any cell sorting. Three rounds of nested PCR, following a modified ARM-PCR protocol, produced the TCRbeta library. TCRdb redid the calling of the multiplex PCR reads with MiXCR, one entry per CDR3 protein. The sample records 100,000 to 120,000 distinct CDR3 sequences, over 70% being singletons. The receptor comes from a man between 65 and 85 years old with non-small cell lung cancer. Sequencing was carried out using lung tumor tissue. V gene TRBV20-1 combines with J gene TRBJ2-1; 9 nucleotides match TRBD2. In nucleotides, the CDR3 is TGCAGTGCCACGACTAGCGGAATGTGGAGTGAGCAGTTCTTC. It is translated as CSATTSGMWSEQFF.